Presented here are 9 T cell receptor beta chains from one specimen sequenced in a study of Ad26.COV2.S vaccination and SARS-CoV-2 variants. Measured with immunoSEQ multiplex PCR; TCRdb has only the in-frame clones, and not every one. The sample records a few hundred thousand clones, about nine tenths being singletons. The treatment denotes: 15 to 20 received Ad26.COV2.S at low or high dose, single or two shots; roughly 5 received placebo; per-sample allocation not given. Day 63 after the first injection of vaccine or placebo was the sampling time. Here the sequenced sample was peripheral blood, taken in a trial of Ad26.COV2.S vaccine versus placebo. The receptors here all came from a person aged 18-60 years who received the Ad26.COV2.S COVID-19 vaccine or a placebo.

This chain links TRBV4-1 with TRBJ1-2; possible D gene TRBD1, 5 bases. The V end was cut by 0 bases, the J end by 4 bases, with 15 bases between. The germline CDR1 and CDR2 sequences are MGHRA and YSYEKL. The length of the CDR3 is 16 residues. The CDR3 DNA reads as TGCGCCAGCAGCCAAGAGAGGCGGGGGAAAGGCTATGGCTACACCTTC. It yields the protein CASSQERRGKGYGYTF.

The chain links TRBV18 to TRBJ1-2, with D tentatively TRBD1 (5 bases). Per the germline V gene, CDR1 is KGHSH and CDR2 is LQKENI. V lost 3 bases and J lost 4, with 12 bases in between. The CDR3 runs 14 residues. The CDR3: CASSPADSRYGYTF. DNA for the CDR3: TGTGCCAGCTCACCGGCCGACAGCCGCTATGGCTACACCTTC. Full variable domain (outside the CDR3, taken from reference TRBV18 and TRBJ1-2): NAGVMQNPRHLVRRRGQEARLRCSPMKGHSHVYWYRQLPEEGLKFMVYLQKENIIDESGMPKERFSAEFPKEGPSILRIQQVVRGDSAAYFCASSPADSRYGYTFGSGTRLTVV.

In nucleotides, the CDR3 is TGTGCCAGCAGCCTCGGGCTGGGGGCCGCTGAAGCTTTCTTT. As protein: CASSLGLGAAEAFF. The chain couples TRBV5-4 to TRBJ1-1; the D gene is possibly TRBD1 (6 bases). V was clipped by 4 bases and J by 6 bases, with 16 bases between them. The length of the CDR3 is 14 residues. Germline V CDR1 and CDR2: SGHNT, YYREEE (reference sequence). The full variable domain, completed using reference TRBV5-4 and TRBJ1-1, is ETGVTQSPTHLIKTRGQQVTLRCSSQSGHNTVSWYQQALGQGPQFIFQYYREEENGRGNFPPRFSGLQFPNYSSELNVNALELDDSALYLCASSLGLGAAEAFFGQGTRLTVV.

This chain uses TRBV4-1 with TRBJ1-4; D call uncertain. V shed 2 bases and J shed 6 bases, with 13 bases lying between them. CDR3 length: 15 residues. Looked up from germline, CDR1 is MGHRA and CDR2 is YSYEKL. The DNA of the CDR3 is TGCGCCAGCAGCCAATCCGGGGTTGTAGATGAAAAACTGTTTTTT. Translating it yields CASSQSGVVDEKLFF.

The chain couples TRBV7-3 to TRBJ2-5, with D unclear. Germline CDR1 SGHTA, CDR2 FQGTGA. The CDR3 covers 14 residues. V dropped 5 bases and J dropped 0 bases, with 10 bases sitting between them. CDR3 nucleotides: TGTGCCAGCAGCCCGATAGGTAACCAAGAGACCCAGTACTTC. This translates into CASSPIGNQETQYF. Full variable domain (rest looked up from reference TRBV7-3 and TRBJ2-5): GAGVSQTPSNKVTEKGKYVELRCDPISGHTALYWYRQSLGQGPEFLIYFQGTGAADDSGLPNDRFFAVRPEGSVSTLKIQRTERGDSAVYLCASSPIGNQETQYFGPGTRLLVL.

This chain uses TRBV5-1 with TRBJ1-3, with 7 bases aligning to TRBD1. CDR1 is SGHRS and CDR2 is YFSETQ in the germline V gene. V shed 0 bases and J 1 base; nucleotides not matched to a gene: 4. The CDR3 has 16 amino acids. The CDR3 bases are TGCGCCAGCAGCTTGGAGGCCAGGGGGTCTGGAAACACCATATATTTT. This codes for CASSLEARGSGNTIYF.

This chain uses TRBV5-4 with TRBJ2-1, with 12 bases matching TRBD2. Germline assignment: CDR1 SGHNT and CDR2 YYREEE (reference sequence). The CDR3 is made up of 16 amino acids. V was pared by 4 bases and J by 7 bases, with 9 bases of the junction left unmatched. The CDR3 loop reads CASSGSSGGANNEQFF. The CDR3 DNA follows: TGTGCCAGCAGCGGGTCTAGCGGGGGGGCCAATAATGAGCAGTTCTTC.

The V gene is TRBV9, the J gene TRBJ2-7; tentatively, D is TRBD1 or TRBD2 (5 bases each). With 2 bases removed from V and 3 bases from J, the gap between germline ends came to 21 bases. Germline lookup yields CDR1 SGDLS and CDR2 YYNGEE. The CDR3 loop spans 17 amino acids. The CDR3 protein is CASSVRNGALLIYEQYV. The CDR3 coding sequence is TGTGCCAGCAGCGTCAGGAACGGGGCATTACTAATCTACGAGCAGTACGTC.

This clone was detected only once. V usage is TRBV3-1 (or the pseudogene TRBV3-2) and J usage is TRBJ2-3; maybe TRBD2 (6 bases). Trimming removed 6 bases from V and 4 bases from J, with 23 bases in between. In germline, CDR1 is LGHDT, CDR2 YNNKEL (reference sequence). The CDR3 is 17 amino acids. This chain's CDR3 is CASSLNTGTWAPDTQYF. Written as DNA, the CDR3 is TGTGCCAGCAGTCTAAACACCGGGACTTGGGCCCCAGATACGCAGTATTTT.